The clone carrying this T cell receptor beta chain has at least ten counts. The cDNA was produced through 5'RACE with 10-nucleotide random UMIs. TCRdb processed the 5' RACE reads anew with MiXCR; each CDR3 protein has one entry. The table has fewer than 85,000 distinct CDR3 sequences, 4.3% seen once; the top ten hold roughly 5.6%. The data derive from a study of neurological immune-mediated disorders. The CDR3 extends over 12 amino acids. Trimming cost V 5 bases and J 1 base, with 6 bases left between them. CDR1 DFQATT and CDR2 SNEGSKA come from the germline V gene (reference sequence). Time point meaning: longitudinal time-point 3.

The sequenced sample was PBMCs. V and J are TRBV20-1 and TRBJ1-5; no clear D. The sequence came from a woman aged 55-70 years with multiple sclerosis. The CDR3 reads CSAYRSNQPQHF. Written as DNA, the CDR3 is TGCAGTGCTTACAGAAGCAATCAGCCCCAGCATTTT.